The clone carrying this T cell receptor beta chain has a count of ten or more. Time point given: sample taken at primary tumor resection. Whole RNA, isolated from tumor, nontumor lung or frozen PBMC, was sequenced without prior sorting. The data derive from a study of spatial heterogeneity in lung cancer. Study as a whole: Beta-chain sequences were consistently detected more often than alpha-chain sequences.

Each CDR3 protein is one row after TCRdb ran MiXCR on the 5' RACE reads. This table holds about 10,000 distinct CDR3 sequences, 3.9% found once. V lost 1 base, J lost 7 bases, and 13 bases lay in between. CDR1 and CDR2 (germline): MGHDK, SYGVNS. The CDR3 consists of 15 residues. The sequencing used normal lung tissue next to the tumor, collected at surgery. The TCR sequence derives from a male donor with early-stage non-small cell lung cancer. The chain has TRBV25-1 and TRBJ2-2; TRBD1 is a possible D gene (6 bases). CDR3 protein: CASSESRGRDGELFF. The CDR3 DNA reads TGTGCCAGCAGTGAATCCAGGGGACGTGACGGGGAGCTGTTTTTT.